The clone carrying this T cell receptor (beta chain) was detected only a few times. The target antigen is unknown. This sample was included in a study of beta chain features in type 1 diabetes. Study results and limitations: Patients with Type 1 diabetes showed moderately but significantly shorter TCRB CDR3s in all four CD4+ subsets.

As every portion of the isolated RNA was reverse transcribed, the sequencing read expressed TCRB transcripts. Deep immunoSEQ sequencing covered naive, central memory and regulatory T cell samples. Using immunoSEQ multiplex PCR, the repertoire was profiled, and TCRdb retains in-frame clones only, with some absent. The repertoire includes more than 250,000 clones, around 16% of them detected once, and less than 0.02% sits in the top ten. The receptor's source is a man aged 18 to 30 with type 1 diabetes. The specimen was naive CD4+ T cells from blood.

The chain's CDR3 is CASSPRSGTHGHNEQFF. The CDR3 DNA reads as TGTGCCAGCTCACCACGTAGCGGGACCCACGGCCACAATGAGCAGTTCTTC. The chain links TRBV18 to TRBJ2-1; 8 nucleotides agree with TRBD2. This CDR3 is 17 amino acids long. V dropped 1 base and J dropped 5; count of bases not matched to a gene: 10. The germline CDR1 and CDR2 sequences are KGHSH and LQKENI.